The entry below gives a single T cell receptor beta chain sequence along with its context. This sample is drawn from a study of blood T cells in healthy people across ages. This CDR3 is 16 amino acids long. Trimming stripped 0 bases from V and 4 bases from J, with 11 bases between. Germline V lookup: CDR1 SGDLS, CDR2 YYNGEE. Using a J-beta primer mix together with a sample-barcoded 5' primer, a second PCR was run for roughly 6 to 11 cycles. From the 5' RACE reads, TCRdb called clonotypes with MiXCR, one entry per CDR3 protein. Of some 1 million distinct CDR3 sequences in the sample, 45% are singletons; the top ten hold 15% to 20%.

The sequenced material came from blood. The sequence was collected from a woman aged 60-75 years in good health. The rearrangement links TRBV9 to TRBJ2-6; D not certain. The chain's CDR3 is CASSVDRSLGANVLTF. In DNA, the CDR3 is TGTGCCAGCAGCGTAGATAGGTCCCTCGGGGCCAACGTCCTGACTTTC.